Below, one T cell receptor beta chain is given with its context. This entry is derived from a study of blood T cell repertoires in COVID-19. The data were produced by immunoSEQ multiplex PCR, yet TCRdb's version contains in-frame clones alone and is incomplete. The sample includes 100,000 to 150,000 clones, around 80% of them seen just once. The source material was peripheral blood. The sequence derives from a man aged 35 to 55 with active or convalescent COVID-19.

CDR3: CASSTRQGAQPQHF. In nucleotides, the CDR3 is TGTGCCAGTAGTACAAGACAGGGGGCTCAGCCCCAGCATTTT. The chain carries TRBV19 and TRBJ1-5, with 10 bases aligning to TRBD1. The ends lost 4 bases at V and 6 bases at J; junction bases unmatched: 3. The germline V gene encodes CDR1 LNHDA and CDR2 SQIVND (reference sequence). The CDR3 is 14 amino acids.